This entry concerns a single T cell receptor beta chain. This specimen comes from a study of blood T cell repertoires in COVID-19. This CDR3 has 19 amino acids. The germline V gene encodes CDR1 SEHNR and CDR2 FQNEAQ (reference sequence). The V end was cut by 1 base, the J end by 0 bases, with 19 bases between. Measured with immunoSEQ multiplex PCR; TCRdb has only the in-frame clones, and not every one. The sample records around 140,000 clones, 84% being singletons. The receptor's source is a man aged 60-69 years with active or convalescent COVID-19. This chain links TRBV7-9 with TRBJ1-5; the D gene is possibly TRBD1 (6 bases). Sample: peripheral blood. The CDR3 sequence is CASSLVSVGQSYSNQPQHF. CDR3 nucleotide sequence: TGTGCCAGCAGCTTAGTTTCAGTCGGACAGTCTTATAGCAATCAGCCCCAGCATTTT.